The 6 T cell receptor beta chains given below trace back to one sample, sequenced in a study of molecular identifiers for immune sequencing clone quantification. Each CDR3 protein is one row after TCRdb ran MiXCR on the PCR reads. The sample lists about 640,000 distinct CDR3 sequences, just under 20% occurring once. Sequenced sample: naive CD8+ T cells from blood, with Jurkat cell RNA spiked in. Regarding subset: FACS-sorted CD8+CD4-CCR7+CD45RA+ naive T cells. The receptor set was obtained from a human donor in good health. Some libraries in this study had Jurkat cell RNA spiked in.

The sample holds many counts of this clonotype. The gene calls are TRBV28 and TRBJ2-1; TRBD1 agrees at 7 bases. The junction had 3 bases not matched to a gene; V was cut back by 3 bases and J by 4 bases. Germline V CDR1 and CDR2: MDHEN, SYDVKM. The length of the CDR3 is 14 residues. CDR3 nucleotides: TGTGCCAGCAGTTTCGGGACAGATTACAATGAGCAGTTCTTC. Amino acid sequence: CASSFGTDYNEQFF. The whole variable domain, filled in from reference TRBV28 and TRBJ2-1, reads DVKVTQSSRYLVKRTGEKVFLECVQDMDHENMFWYRQDPGLGLRLIYFSYDVKMKEKGDIPEGYSVSREKKERFSLILESASTNQTSMYLCASSFGTDYNEQFFGPGTRLTVL.

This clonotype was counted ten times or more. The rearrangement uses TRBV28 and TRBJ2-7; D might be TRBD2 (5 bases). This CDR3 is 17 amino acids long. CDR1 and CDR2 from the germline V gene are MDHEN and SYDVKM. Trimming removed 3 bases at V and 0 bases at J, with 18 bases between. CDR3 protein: CASSFMGLADSSYEQYF. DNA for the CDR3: TGTGCCAGCAGTTTCATGGGCCTAGCTGATAGCTCCTACGAGCAGTACTTC.

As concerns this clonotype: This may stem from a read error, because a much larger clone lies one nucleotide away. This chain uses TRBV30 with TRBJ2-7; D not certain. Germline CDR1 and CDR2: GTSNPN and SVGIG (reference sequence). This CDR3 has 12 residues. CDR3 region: CDWSLGGSEQYF. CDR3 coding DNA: TGTGACTGGAGTCTCGGCGGTAGCGAGCAGTACTTC.

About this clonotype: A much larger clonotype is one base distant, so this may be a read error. The CDR3 nucleotides are TGCAGCGTTGAAGGGGGAGAGACCCAGTACTTC. Translated, it gives CSVEGGETQYF. The J gene is TRBJ2-5, the V gene TRBV29-1, with D unclear. The germline V gene encodes CDR1 SQVTM and CDR2 ANQGSEA. Trimming cost V 1 base and J 4 bases, with 4 bases left between them. The length of the CDR3 is 11 residues.

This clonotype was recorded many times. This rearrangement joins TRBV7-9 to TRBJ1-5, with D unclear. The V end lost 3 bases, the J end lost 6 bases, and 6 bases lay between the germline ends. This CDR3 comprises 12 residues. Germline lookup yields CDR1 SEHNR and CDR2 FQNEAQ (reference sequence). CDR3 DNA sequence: TGTGCCAGCAGCTTTACTGGTCAGCCCCAGCATTTT. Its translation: CASSFTGQPQHF.

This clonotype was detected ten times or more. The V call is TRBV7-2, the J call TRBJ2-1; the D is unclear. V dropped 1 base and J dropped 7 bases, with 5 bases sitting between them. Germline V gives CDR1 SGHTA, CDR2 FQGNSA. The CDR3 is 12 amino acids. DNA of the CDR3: TGTGCCAGCAGCTTAGGCCTTAATGAGCAGTTCTTC. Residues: CASSLGLNEQFF.